This T cell receptor (beta chain) was sequenced in a study of T cells after yellow fever vaccination. Overall study findings and caveats: The secondary T-cell response peaked on day 5, not day 15, but was weaker.

This clonotype turned up a few times. Its antigen is as yet unknown. The length of the CDR3 is 13 residues. Trimming at V came to 4 bases and at J to 6 bases, leaving 4 bases not matched to a gene. CDR1 SNHLY and CDR2 FYNNEI come from the germline V gene. They built TCR cDNA with 5'RACE template switching, a step that put in a universal primer site and UMIs. TCRdb used MiXCR to reprocess the 5' RACE reads, holding one entry per CDR3 protein. The profile shows more than 90,000 distinct CDR3 sequences, 7% to 8.5% of them singletons. The sample in question was CD8+ T cells sorted from PBMCs, obtained 45 days after the yellow fever booster vaccination. The receptor comes from a man aged 25-45 years who received the YFV17D yellow fever vaccine. The rearrangement joins TRBV2 to TRBJ2-7; TRBD1 aligns across 9 bases. The DNA for the CDR3 is TGTGCCAGCAGTGGGACAGGGGCTCCCGAGCAGTACTTC. This codes for CASSGTGAPEQYF.